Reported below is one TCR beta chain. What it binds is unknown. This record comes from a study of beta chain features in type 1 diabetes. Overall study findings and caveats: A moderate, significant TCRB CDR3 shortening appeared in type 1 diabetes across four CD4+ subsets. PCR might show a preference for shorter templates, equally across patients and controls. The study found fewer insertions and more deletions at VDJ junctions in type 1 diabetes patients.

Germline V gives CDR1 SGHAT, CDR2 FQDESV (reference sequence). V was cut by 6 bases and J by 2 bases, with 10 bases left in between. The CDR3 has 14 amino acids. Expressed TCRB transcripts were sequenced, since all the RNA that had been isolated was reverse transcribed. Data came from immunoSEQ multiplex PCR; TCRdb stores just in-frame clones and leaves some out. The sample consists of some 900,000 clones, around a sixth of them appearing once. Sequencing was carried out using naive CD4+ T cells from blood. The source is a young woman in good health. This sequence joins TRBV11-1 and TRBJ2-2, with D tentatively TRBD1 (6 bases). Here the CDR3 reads CASRWTVNTGELFF. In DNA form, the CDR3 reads TGTGCCAGCAGATGGACAGTCAACACCGGGGAGCTGTTTTTT.